Each of the 3 T cell receptor beta chains below was sequenced from the same sample in a study of blood T cell repertoires in COVID-19. Repertoires were generated with immunoSEQ multiplex PCR, while TCRdb's copy carries only in-frame clones and drops some. The sample has around 200,000 clones; 85% to 90% are singletons. Material for sequencing was peripheral blood. The source of these receptors is a man aged 18 to 29 with active or convalescent COVID-19.

The V and J genes are TRBV3-1 (or the pseudogene TRBV3-2) and TRBJ1-2; 9 bases agree with TRBD1. The germline CDR1 and CDR2 sequences are LGHDT and YNNKEL (reference sequence). V was clipped by 7 bases and J by 7 bases; unmatched bases: 13. The CDR3 is 15 amino acids. CDR3 loop: CASTLFGQGSGGYTF. CDR3 DNA sequence: TGTGCCAGCACCCTCTTCGGACAGGGGTCGGGTGGCTACACCTTC.

This chain connects TRBV30 to TRBJ1-1, with D unresolved. The germline V and J ends were trimmed by 3 bases and 1 base, with 9 bases remaining between them. This CDR3 is built from 13 residues. CDR1 and CDR2 (germline): GTSNPN, SVGIG (reference sequence). The chain's CDR3 is CAWSSGRNTEAFF. In DNA form, the CDR3 reads TGTGCCTGGAGCAGTGGCAGGAACACTGAAGCTTTCTTT.

This clone has just a few counts. The chain couples TRBV9 to TRBJ2-1; D perhaps matches TRBD2 (6 bases). CDR3 size: 15 residues. Germline V gene sequence: CDR1 SGDLS, CDR2 YYNGEE. V was pared by 0 bases and J by 6 bases, with 13 bases between. Written as DNA, the CDR3 is TGTGCCAGCAGCGTAGGAGGAGGGGTGGGCAATGAGCAGTTCTTC. This codes for CASSVGGGVGNEQFF.